This T cell receptor beta chain appears in the sequencing data of a study of control samples from healthy donors and cancer patients. Data came from immunoSEQ multiplex PCR; TCRdb stores just in-frame clones and leaves some out. The repertoire holds about 76,000 clones, around 90% seen once, with around 9.5% in the top ten. This CDR3 contains 11 residues. Trimming removed 4 bases from V and 5 bases from J, with 8 bases in between. Germline V gives CDR1 DFQATT, CDR2 SNEGSKA (reference sequence). This TCR derives from a woman in her 50s with colorectal cancer. This chain links TRBV20-1 with TRBJ1-1; D is ambiguous. Sample: PBMCs. The CDR3 region has the DNA TGCAGTGCTACAATGGGGACTGAAGCTTTCTTT. It encodes CSATMGTEAFF.